The subject of this entry is one TCR beta chain. The CDR3 spans 14 residues. Germline values: CDR1 SNHLY, CDR2 FYNNEI. Trimming pared 6 bases from V and 4 bases from J, leaving 10 bases between. This sample was taken from a study of T cell responses to AZD1222 COVID-19 vaccine. Clones were sequenced by immunoSEQ multiplex PCR, and TCRdb holds only the in-frame ones, with some missing. The sample holds about 180,000 clones, 94% seen once. The sample was peripheral blood, taken 28 days after the second AZD1222 dose. The clonotype originates from an adult who received the AZD1222 COVID-19 vaccine. This chain uses TRBV2 with TRBJ1-6; unclear D gene. CDR3 coding DNA: TGTGCCAGCAGGGGCGCTTATTATAATTCACCCCTCCACTTT. It translates to CASRGAYYNSPLHF.